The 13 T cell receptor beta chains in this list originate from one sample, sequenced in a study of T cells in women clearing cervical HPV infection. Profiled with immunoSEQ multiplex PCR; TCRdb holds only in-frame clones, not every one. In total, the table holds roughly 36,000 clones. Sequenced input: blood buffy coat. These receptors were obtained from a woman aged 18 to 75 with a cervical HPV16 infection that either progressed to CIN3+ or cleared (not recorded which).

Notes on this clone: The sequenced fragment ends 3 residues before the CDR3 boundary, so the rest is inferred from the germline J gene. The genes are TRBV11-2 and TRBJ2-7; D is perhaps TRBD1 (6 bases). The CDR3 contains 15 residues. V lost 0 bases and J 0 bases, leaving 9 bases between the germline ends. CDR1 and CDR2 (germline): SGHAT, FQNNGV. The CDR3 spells CASSLEGAPSYEQYF. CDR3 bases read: TGTGCCAGCAGCTTAGAGGGGGCTCCCTCCTACGAG. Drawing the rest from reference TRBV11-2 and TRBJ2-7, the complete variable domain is EAGVAQSPRYKIIEKRQSVAFWCNPISGHATLYWYQQILGQGPKLLIQFQNNGVVDDSQLPKDRFSAERLKGVDSTLKIQPAKLEDSAVYLCASSLEGAPSYEQYFGPGTRLTVT.

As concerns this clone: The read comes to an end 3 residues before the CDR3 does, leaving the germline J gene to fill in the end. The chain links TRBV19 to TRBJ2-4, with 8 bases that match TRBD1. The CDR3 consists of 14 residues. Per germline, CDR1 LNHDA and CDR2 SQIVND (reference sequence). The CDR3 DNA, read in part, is TGTGCCAGTAGTATCGGGGACAGGCTTTATGGT. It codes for CASSIGDRLYG. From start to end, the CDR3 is CASSIGDRLYGQYF.

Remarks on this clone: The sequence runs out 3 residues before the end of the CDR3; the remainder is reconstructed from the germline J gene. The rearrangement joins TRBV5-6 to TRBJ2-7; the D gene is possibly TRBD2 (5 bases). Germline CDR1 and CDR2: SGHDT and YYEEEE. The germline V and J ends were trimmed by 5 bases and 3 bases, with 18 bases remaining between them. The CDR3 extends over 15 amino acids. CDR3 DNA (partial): TGTGCCAGCAGTCCCTCCCTGGGCGCGGGCTACGAG. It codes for CASSPSLGAGYE. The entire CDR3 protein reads CASSPSLGAGYEQYF.

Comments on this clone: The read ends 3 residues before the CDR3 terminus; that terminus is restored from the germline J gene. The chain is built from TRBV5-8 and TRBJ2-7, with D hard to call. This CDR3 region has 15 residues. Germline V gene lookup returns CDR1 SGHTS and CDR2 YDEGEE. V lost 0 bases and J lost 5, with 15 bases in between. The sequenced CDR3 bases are TGTGCCAGCAGCTTGGGGCCTGGCAAGGTCAACGAG. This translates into CASSLGPGKVNE. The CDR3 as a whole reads CASSLGPGKVNEQYF. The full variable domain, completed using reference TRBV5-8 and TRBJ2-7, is EAGVTQSPTHLIKTRGQQATLRCSPISGHTSVYWYQQALGLGLQFLLWYDEGEERNRGNFPPRFSGRQFPNYSSELNVNALELEDSALYLCASSLGPGKVNEQYFGPGTRLTVT.

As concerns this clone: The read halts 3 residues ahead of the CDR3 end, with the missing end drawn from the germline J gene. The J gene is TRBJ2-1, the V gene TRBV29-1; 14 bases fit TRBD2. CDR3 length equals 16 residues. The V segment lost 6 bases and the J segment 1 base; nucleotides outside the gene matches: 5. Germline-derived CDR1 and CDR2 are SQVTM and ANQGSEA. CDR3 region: CSVAGTSGSSYNEQFF. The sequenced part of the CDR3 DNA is TGCAGCGTGGCCGGGACTAGCGGGAGTTCCTACAATGAG.

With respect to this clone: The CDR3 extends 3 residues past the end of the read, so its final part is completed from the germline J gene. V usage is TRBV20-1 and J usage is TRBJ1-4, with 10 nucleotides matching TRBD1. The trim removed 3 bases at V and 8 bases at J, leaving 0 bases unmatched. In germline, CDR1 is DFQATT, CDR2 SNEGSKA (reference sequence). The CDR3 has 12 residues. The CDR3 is CSARDRGEKLFF. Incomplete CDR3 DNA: TGCAGTGCTAGGGACAGGGGGGAAAAA.

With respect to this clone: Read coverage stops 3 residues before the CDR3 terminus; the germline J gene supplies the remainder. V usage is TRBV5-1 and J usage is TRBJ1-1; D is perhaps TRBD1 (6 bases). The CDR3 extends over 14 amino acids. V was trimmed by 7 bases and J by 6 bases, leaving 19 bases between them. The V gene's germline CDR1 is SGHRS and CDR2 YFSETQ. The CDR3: CASRLQGGRPEAFF. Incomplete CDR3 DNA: TGCGCCAGCCGGTTACAGGGAGGCAGGCCTGAA.

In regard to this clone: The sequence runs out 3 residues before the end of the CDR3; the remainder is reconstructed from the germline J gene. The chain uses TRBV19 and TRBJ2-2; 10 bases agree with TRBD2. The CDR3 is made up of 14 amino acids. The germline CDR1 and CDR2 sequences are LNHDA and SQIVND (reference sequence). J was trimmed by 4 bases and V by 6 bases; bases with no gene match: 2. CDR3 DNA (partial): TGTGCCAGTAGAAGACTAGCGGGCACCGGGGAG. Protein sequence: CASRRLAGTGE. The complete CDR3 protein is CASRRLAGTGELFF.

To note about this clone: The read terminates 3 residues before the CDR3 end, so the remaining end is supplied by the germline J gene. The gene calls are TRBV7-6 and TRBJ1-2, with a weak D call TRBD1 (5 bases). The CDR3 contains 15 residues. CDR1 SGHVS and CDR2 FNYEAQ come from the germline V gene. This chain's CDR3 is CASSPTGLEYNDYTF. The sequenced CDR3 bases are TGTGCCAGCAGCCCAACGGGACTAGAGTACAATGAC.

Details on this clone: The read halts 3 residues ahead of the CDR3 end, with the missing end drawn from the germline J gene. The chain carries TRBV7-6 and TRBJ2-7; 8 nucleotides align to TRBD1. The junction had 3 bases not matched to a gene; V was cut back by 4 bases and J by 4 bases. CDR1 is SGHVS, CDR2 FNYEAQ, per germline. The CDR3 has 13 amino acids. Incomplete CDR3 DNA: TGTGCCAGCAGCTCCCGGGACAGGTACGAG. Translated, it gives CASSSRDRYE. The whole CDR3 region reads CASSSRDRYEQYF.

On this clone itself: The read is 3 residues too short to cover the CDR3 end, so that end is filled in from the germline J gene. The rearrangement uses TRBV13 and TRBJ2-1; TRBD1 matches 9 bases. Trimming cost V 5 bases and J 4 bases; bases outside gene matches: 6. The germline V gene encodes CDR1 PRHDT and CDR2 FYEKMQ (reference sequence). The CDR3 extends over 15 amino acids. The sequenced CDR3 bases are TGTGCCAGCAGCCCTGGGACAGGGTGGTACAATGAG. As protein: CASSPGTGWYNE. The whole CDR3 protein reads CASSPGTGWYNEQFF.

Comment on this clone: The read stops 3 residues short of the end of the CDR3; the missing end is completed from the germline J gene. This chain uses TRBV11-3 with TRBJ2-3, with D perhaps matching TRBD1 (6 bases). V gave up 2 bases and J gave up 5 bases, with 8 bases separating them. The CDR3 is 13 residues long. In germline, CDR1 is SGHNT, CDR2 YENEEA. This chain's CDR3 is CASSLTGRDTQYF. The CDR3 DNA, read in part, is TGTGCCAGCAGCTTAACAGGGAGAGATACG.

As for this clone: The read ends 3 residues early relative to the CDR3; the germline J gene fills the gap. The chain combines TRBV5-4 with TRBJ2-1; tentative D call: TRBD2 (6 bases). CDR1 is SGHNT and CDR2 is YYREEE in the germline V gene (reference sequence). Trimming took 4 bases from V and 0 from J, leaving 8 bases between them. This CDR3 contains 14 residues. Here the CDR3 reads CASSVTSSYNEQFF. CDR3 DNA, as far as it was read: TGTGCCAGCAGCGTGACTAGCTCCTACAATGAG.